The clone carrying this TCR beta chain came up a few times. Its matching antigen is unknown. The sample belongs to a study of cytomegalovirus exposure and HLA in healthy donors. The CDR3 is 16 amino acids. Study findings and constraints: The analysis excluded some indistinguishable V segments, including TRBV6-2 and TRBV6-3. For TCR beta chains, V- and J-gene trimming was later linked to a missense DCLRE1C variant. Roughly uniform sequencing depth across donors was assumed, possibly incorrectly. When analyzed later, the rates of TCR association showed variation by HLA locus, with DRB1 the most and HLA-C the fewest.

60 Vbeta and 13 Jbeta primers were used in PCR. Clones were sequenced by immunoSEQ multiplex PCR, and TCRdb holds only the in-frame ones, with some missing. Of under 120,000 clones in the sample, 60% to 70% are singletons; the top ten hold 3.8%. V and J are TRBV21-1 and TRBJ1-6; TRBD1 is the table's D call, not checked against the DNA. TRBV21-1 is listed as a pseudogene. Material for sequencing was PBMCs. The sequence derives from a man aged 25-45 years in good health and CMV-seropositive. The CDR3 nucleotides are TGTGCCAGCAGCAAATTGACCGGGACAGTAGGAACACCCCTCCACTTT. Translated, it gives CASSKLTGTVGTPLHF.